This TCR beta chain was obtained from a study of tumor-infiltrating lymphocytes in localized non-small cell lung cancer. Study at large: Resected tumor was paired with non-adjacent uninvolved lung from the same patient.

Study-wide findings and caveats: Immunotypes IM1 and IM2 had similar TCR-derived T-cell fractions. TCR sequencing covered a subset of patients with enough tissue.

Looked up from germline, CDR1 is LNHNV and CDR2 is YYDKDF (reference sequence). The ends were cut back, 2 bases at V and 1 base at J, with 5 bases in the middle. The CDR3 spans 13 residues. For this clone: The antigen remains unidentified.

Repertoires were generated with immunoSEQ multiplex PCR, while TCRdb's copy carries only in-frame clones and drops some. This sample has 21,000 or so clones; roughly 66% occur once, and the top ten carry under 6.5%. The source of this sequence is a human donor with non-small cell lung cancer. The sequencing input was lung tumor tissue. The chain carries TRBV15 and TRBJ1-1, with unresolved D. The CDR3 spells CATSRFTNTEAFF. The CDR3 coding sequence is TGTGCCACCAGCAGATTCACGAACACTGAAGCTTTCTTT.